Presented here are 10 T cell receptor beta chains from one specimen sequenced in a study of CD8 T cells in Susac syndrome. Random-hexamer reverse transcription was applied to roughly 0.5 to 1 ug RNA. TCRdb reprocessed the immunoSEQ multiplex PCR reads via MiXCR and lists one record per CDR3 protein. The data show roughly 200,000 distinct CDR3 sequences, 90% to 95% seen once. What was sequenced was CD4+ T cells from PBMCs. Receptors were obtained from a human donor in good health.

The V and J genes are TRBV20-1 and TRBJ2-7; D gene uncertain. Trimming removed 0 bases at V and 6 bases at J, with 3 bases between. The CDR3 loop spans 10 amino acids. The V gene's germline CDR1 is DFQATT and CDR2 SNEGSKA (reference sequence). CDR3 coding DNA: TGCAGTGCTAGAGAGCGCGAGCAGTACGTC. Protein product: CSAREREQYV.

The count of this clonotype is one. The chain is built from TRBV12-3 or TRBV12-4 and TRBJ2-2; the D is unclear. This CDR3 region has 11 residues. Deletions cut 8 bases from V and 3 bases from J, with 4 bases between. The CDR3 spells CASGHTGELFF. In DNA, the CDR3 is TGTGCCAGCGGTCACACCGGGGAGCTGTTTTTT.

This chain links TRBV5-1 with TRBJ2-1, with 7 bases lining up with TRBD1. The CDR3 has 12 amino acids. The germline CDR1 and CDR2 sequences are SGHRS and YFSETQ. Trimming removed 4 bases from V and 9 bases from J; junction bases left unmatched: 4. For the CDR3, the DNA is TGCGCCAGCAGCGTACAGGGGCTTGAGCAGTTCTTC. Its translation is CASSVQGLEQFF. Together with reference TRBV5-1 and TRBJ2-1, the CDR3 gives the full variable domain: KAGVTQTPRYLIKTRGQQVTLSCSPISGHRSVSWYQQTPGQGLQFLFEYFSETQRNKGNFPGRFSGRQFSNSRSEMNVSTLELGDSALYLCASSVQGLEQFFGPGTRLTVL.

The V gene is TRBV20-1, the J gene TRBJ2-3, with 13 bases lining up with TRBD2. Germline V gene data show CDR1 as DFQATT and CDR2 as SNEGSKA (reference sequence). The CDR3 is 15 residues long. V shed 1 base and J 4 bases; nucleotides not matched to a gene: 2. CDR3 bases: TGCAGTGCTAGAGTCACTAGCGGGGGGGCAGATACGCAGTATTTT. Residues: CSARVTSGGADTQYF.

This sequence joins TRBV12-3 or TRBV12-4 and TRBJ2-3; TRBD2 aligns across 11 bases. The CDR3 runs to 17 residues. After removal of 6 bases from V and 2 bases from J, the junction contained 10 bases not matched to a gene. CDR3 sequence (DNA): TGTGCCAGCAGCAATAGCGGGGGGGGCACTTACACAGATACGCAGTATTTT. Its protein is CASSNSGGGTYTDTQYF.

This chain uses TRBV23-1 with TRBJ2-7; 9 bases map to TRBD1. TRBV23-1 is recorded as an ORF, its role being uncertain. V gave up 0 bases and J gave up 2 bases; unmatched junction bases: 5. This CDR3 region has 16 residues. The CDR3 bases are TGCGCCAGCAGTCAATCCCGGGACAGGGTCCCCTACGAGCAGTACGTC. Translated: CASSQSRDRVPYEQYV.

This rearrangement joins TRBV7-9 to TRBJ2-3, with D uncertain. The CDR3 spans 15 residues. In germline, CDR1 is SEHNR, CDR2 FQNEAQ (reference sequence). Trimming shortened V by 1 base and J by 3 bases, and 11 bases separated the two germline ends. CDR3 nucleotides: TGTGCCAGCAGCTTAGAGGGAAAAGAGACAGATACGCAGTATTTT. Its translation: CASSLEGKETDTQYF.

The chain recombines TRBV29-1 with TRBJ2-5, with TRBD2 matching 9 bases. Looked up from germline, CDR1 is SQVTM and CDR2 is ANQGSEA. The CDR3 has 13 residues. J gave up 1 base and V 4 bases, and 1 base lay outside the gene matches. The CDR3 region has the DNA TGCAGCGTTGTTAGCGGGGGCCAAGAGACCCAGTACTTC. This gives the protein CSVVSGGQETQYF.

The chain employs TRBV28 and TRBJ2-7; 10 positions agree with TRBD2. This CDR3 has 14 residues. The junction had 6 bases not matched to a gene; V was cut back by 6 bases and J by 4 bases. Germline V gene data show CDR1 as MDHEN and CDR2 as SYDVKM. CDR3 bases: TGTGCCAGCAGGGGCGGGACTAGCGTATACGAGCAGTACGTC. Translation gives CASRGGTSVYEQYV.

The J gene is TRBJ1-5, the V gene TRBV20-1; TRBD1 matches at 9 bases. The CDR3 spans 13 residues. V lost 5 bases to trimming and J lost 4 bases; unmatched junction nucleotides: 3. CDR1 is DFQATT and CDR2 is SNEGSKA in the germline V gene (reference sequence). The CDR3 spells CSAGDRVNQPQHF. CDR3 sequence (DNA): TGCAGTGCTGGGGACAGGGTAAATCAGCCCCAGCATTTT.